These T cell receptor beta chains were read from a single sample in a study of identical twins. TCRdb reprocessed the 5' RACE reads via MiXCR and lists one record per CDR3 protein. Of roughly 710,000 distinct CDR3 sequences listed, 5.5% to 7.5% are singletons. The sequencing input was naive T cells sorted from blood. The receptors derive from a young man in good health. The CDR3 runs from the conserved cysteine through the conserved F or W. D genes are given only for firm matches. Some rows have no size entry. The others give once, few or many, or a class for an expanded clone.

cdr3_aa: CASSAGVTYEQYF
cdr3_nt: TGCGCCAGCAGCGCAGGGGTAACCTACGAGCAGTACTTC
v_call: TRBV5-1
clone_size: many
d_call: -
cdr3_length: 13
j_call: TRBJ2-7

cdr3_aa: CATSDLGLVRFF
cdr3_nt: TGTGCCACCAGTGATTTGGGGCTAGTGCGCTTCTTC
v_call: TRBV24-1
clone_size: many
d_call: -
cdr3_length: 12
j_call: TRBJ2-1

cdr3_aa: CASSLGGTGVAEQYF
cdr3_nt: TGTGCCAGCAGCTTAGGAGGGACAGGGGTGGCCGAGCAGTACTTC
v_call: TRBV7-9
clone_size: few
d_call: TRBD1
cdr3_length: 15
j_call: TRBJ2-7

cdr3_aa: CASSTRTDLYLQPQHF
cdr3_nt: TGTGCCAGTAGTACTCGGACAGATTTATACCTTCAGCCCCAGCATTTT
v_call: TRBV19
clone_size: -
d_call: -
cdr3_length: 16
j_call: TRBJ1-5

cdr3_aa: CASSRQGWETQYF
cdr3_nt: TGTGCCAGCAGCAGACAGGGGTGGGAGACCCAGTACTTC
v_call: TRBV7-9
clone_size: few
d_call: TRBD1
cdr3_length: 13
j_call: TRBJ2-5

cdr3_aa: CASRTESSYNEQFF
cdr3_nt: TGTGCCAGCAGAACGGAGAGCTCCTACAATGAGCAGTTCTTC
v_call: TRBV12-3/TRBV12-4
clone_size: -
d_call: -
cdr3_length: 14
j_call: TRBJ2-1

cdr3_aa: CASSSTLGRVSNQPQHF
cdr3_nt: TGTGCCAGCAGCTCGACCTTAGGCAGGGTTAGCAATCAGCCCCAGCATTTT
v_call: TRBV11-3
clone_size: -
d_call: -
cdr3_length: 17
j_call: TRBJ1-5

cdr3_aa: CASSVGNGYTDTQYF
cdr3_nt: TGTGCCAGCAGCGTAGGGAACGGATACACAGATACGCAGTATTTT
v_call: TRBV9
clone_size: many
d_call: -
cdr3_length: 15
j_call: TRBJ2-3

cdr3_aa: CASSSGLETGNEQFF
cdr3_nt: TGCGCCAGCAGCTCGGGACTAGAGACAGGGAATGAGCAGTTCTTC
v_call: TRBV5-1
clone_size: many
d_call: -
cdr3_length: 15
j_call: TRBJ2-1

cdr3_aa: CASSLYANTGELFF
cdr3_nt: TGTGCCAGCAGTTTATACGCGAACACCGGGGAGCTGTTTTTT
v_call: TRBV27
clone_size: many
d_call: -
cdr3_length: 14
j_call: TRBJ2-2

cdr3_aa: CATSDNGARGTYEQYF
cdr3_nt: TGTGCCACCAGTGACAACGGGGCCAGGGGGACCTACGAGCAGTACTTC
v_call: TRBV24-1
clone_size: few
d_call: TRBD1
cdr3_length: 16
j_call: TRBJ2-7

cdr3_aa: CASSYSGQGATDTQYF
cdr3_nt: TGTGCCAGCAGTTACTCGGGACAGGGTGCCACAGATACGCAGTATTTT
v_call: TRBV6-2/TRBV6-3
clone_size: few
d_call: TRBD1
cdr3_length: 16
j_call: TRBJ2-3

cdr3_aa: CASHPGANVLTF
cdr3_nt: TGCGCCAGCCACCCTGGGGCCAACGTCCTGACTTTC
v_call: TRBV10-2
clone_size: once
d_call: -
cdr3_length: 12
j_call: TRBJ2-6

cdr3_aa: CSARSSVMETQYF
cdr3_nt: TGCAGTGCCCGTAGCTCCGTGATGGAGACCCAGTACTTC
v_call: TRBV20-1
clone_size: -
d_call: -
cdr3_length: 13
j_call: TRBJ2-5

cdr3_aa: CASSLRQGNSYNEQFF
cdr3_nt: TGTGCCAGCAGCCTAAGACAGGGCAACTCCTACAATGAGCAGTTCTTC
v_call: TRBV5-8
clone_size: many
d_call: TRBD1
cdr3_length: 16
j_call: TRBJ2-1

cdr3_aa: CASSPRAGYSNQPQHF
cdr3_nt: TGTGCCAGCAGCCCGAGGGCAGGTTACAGCAATCAGCCCCAGCATTTT
v_call: TRBV28
clone_size: -
d_call: -
cdr3_length: 16
j_call: TRBJ1-5

cdr3_aa: CASSQLLAGGSGELFF
cdr3_nt: TGTGCCAGCAGCCAATTGCTAGCGGGAGGAAGCGGGGAGCTGTTTTTT
v_call: TRBV4-2
clone_size: many
d_call: TRBD2
cdr3_length: 16
j_call: TRBJ2-2

cdr3_aa: CASTLYNLNTEAFF
cdr3_nt: TGTGCCAGCACCCTCTACAACCTGAACACTGAAGCTTTCTTT
v_call: TRBV6-1
clone_size: many
d_call: -
cdr3_length: 14
j_call: TRBJ1-1

cdr3_aa: CSVLIDSMNTEAFF
cdr3_nt: TGCAGCGTCCTAATAGACAGCATGAACACTGAAGCTTTCTTT
v_call: TRBV29-1
clone_size: many
d_call: -
cdr3_length: 14
j_call: TRBJ1-1

cdr3_aa: CATSDLRGKPYQETQYF
cdr3_nt: TGTGCCACCAGTGATTTGCGGGGAAAACCGTACCAAGAGACCCAGTACTTC
v_call: TRBV24-1
clone_size: few
d_call: -
cdr3_length: 17
j_call: TRBJ2-5